This TCR beta chain derives from a study of human T cells and chemical hapten exposure. In its sample, this clonotype was seen many times. The antigen is undetermined. Time point noted: pre-sensitization, week 0. The treatment denotes: therapeutic diphenylcyclopropenone sensitization with weekly scalp DPC. Individual cDNA molecules (in the library) carried attached unique molecular identifiers. TCRdb used MiXCR to reprocess the RACE reads, holding one entry per CDR3 protein. The sample shows about 380,000 distinct CDR3 sequences, more than 4.5% of them seen only once. Study observations and caveats: Expanded TCRs made up significantly more big CDR3 similarity clusters than controls did.

Sequenced material: whole blood, taken in connection with sensitization to the hapten diphenylcyclopropenone (DPC). The source is a woman between 45 and 60 years old with alopecia areata. Some clones in this sample may be carry-over from other donors' samples.

CDR3 DNA: TGTGCCAGCAGCCAAAGCGGGAGCTACGAGCAGTACTTC. Encoded protein: CASSQSGSYEQYF. This chain joins TRBV11-3 and TRBJ2-7, with 8 bases matching TRBD2. The V and J ends lost 5 bases and 3 bases, in that order; junction bases with no gene match: 3. Per the germline V gene, CDR1 is SGHNT and CDR2 is YENEEA. The CDR3 contains 13 residues.